This T cell receptor (beta chain) was documented in a study of CXCR3-negative and CXCR3-positive naive CD8 T cells. The CDR3 sequence is 19 residues long. Germline V gives CDR1 SGHVS, CDR2 FNYEAQ. The TRB libraries of cDNA were built by UMI-labeled 5' RACE. TCRdb reprocessed the 5' RACE reads and stores each CDR3 protein as one record, lacking DNA. The repertoire table contains some 130,000 distinct CDR3 sequences. Sequencing was carried out using naive CXCR3- CD8+ T cells from blood. Subset noted: CD45RO-CCR7+CD27+CD95- naive CD8+ T cells lacking CXCR3 (TNR3-). The V gene is TRBV7-6, the J gene TRBJ1-1; no DNA is available, so the TRBD1 call from TCRdb remains unchecked. This clonotype was obtained from a human donor in good health. Some clones in this sample may be carry-over from other donors' samples. The CDR3 sequence is CARDEKLTGLGLMNTEAFF. The whole variable domain, remainder taken from reference TRBV7-6 and TRBJ1-1, is GAGVSQSPRYKVTKRGQDVALRCDPISGHVSLYWYRQALGQGPEFLTYFNYEAQQDKSGLPNDRFSAERPEGSISTLTIQRTEQRDSAMYRCARDEKLTGLGLMNTEAFFGQGTRLTVV.